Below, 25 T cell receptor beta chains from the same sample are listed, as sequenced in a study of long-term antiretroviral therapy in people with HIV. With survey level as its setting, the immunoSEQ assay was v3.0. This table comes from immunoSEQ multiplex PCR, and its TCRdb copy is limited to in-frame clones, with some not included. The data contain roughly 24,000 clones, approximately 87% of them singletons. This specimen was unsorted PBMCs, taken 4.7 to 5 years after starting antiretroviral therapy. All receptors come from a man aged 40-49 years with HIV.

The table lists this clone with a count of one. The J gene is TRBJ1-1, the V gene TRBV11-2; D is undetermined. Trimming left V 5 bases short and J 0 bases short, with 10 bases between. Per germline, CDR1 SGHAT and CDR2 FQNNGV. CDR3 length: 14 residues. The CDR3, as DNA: TGTGCCAGCAGCAGTGTGAGCATGAACACTGAAGCTTTCTTT. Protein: CASSSVSMNTEAFF.

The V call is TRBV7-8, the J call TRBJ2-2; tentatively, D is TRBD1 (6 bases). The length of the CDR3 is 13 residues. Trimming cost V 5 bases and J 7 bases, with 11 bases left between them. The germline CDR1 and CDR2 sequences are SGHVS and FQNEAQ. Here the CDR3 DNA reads TGTGCCAGCAGCCGCGACAGGTTCGGGGAGCTGTTTTTT. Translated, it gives CASSRDRFGELFF.

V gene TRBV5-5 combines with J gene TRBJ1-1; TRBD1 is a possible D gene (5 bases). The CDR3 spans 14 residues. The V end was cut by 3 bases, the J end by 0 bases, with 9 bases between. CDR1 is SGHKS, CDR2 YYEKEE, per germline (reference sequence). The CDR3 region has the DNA TGTGCCAGCAGCTCGGGGCACATGAACACTGAAGCTTTCTTT. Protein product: CASSSGHMNTEAFF.

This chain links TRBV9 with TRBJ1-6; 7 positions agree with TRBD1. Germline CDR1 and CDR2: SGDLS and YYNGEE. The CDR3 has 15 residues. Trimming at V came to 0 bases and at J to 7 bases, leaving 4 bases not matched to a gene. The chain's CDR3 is CASSVGGTVNSPLHF. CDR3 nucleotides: TGTGCCAGCAGCGTAGGAGGGACAGTGAATTCACCCCTCCACTTT. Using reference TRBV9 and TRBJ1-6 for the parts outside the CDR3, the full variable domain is DSGVTQTPKHLITATGQRVTLRCSPRSGDLSVYWYQQSLDQGLQFLIQYYNGEERAKGNILERFSAQQFPDLHSELNLSSLELGDSALYFCASSVGGTVNSPLHFGNGTRLTVT.

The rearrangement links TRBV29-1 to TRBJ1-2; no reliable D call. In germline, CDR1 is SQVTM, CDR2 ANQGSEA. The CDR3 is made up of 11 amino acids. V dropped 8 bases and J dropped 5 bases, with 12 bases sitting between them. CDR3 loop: CSCSESYGYTF. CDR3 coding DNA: TGCAGCTGCAGCGAGTCTTATGGCTACACCTTC.

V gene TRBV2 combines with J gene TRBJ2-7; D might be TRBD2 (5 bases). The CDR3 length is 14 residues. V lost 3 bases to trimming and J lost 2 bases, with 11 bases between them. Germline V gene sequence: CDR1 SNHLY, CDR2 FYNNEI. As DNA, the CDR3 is TGTGCCAGCAGTGAGAACGGACTGACCTACGAGCAGTACTTC. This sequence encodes CASSENGLTYEQYF. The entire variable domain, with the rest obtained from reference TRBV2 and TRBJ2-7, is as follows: EPEVTQTPSHQVTQMGQEVILRCVPISNHLYFYWYRQILGQKVEFLVSFYNNEISEKSEIFDDQFSVERPDGSNFTLKIRSTKLEDSAMYFCASSENGLTYEQYFGPGTRLTVT.

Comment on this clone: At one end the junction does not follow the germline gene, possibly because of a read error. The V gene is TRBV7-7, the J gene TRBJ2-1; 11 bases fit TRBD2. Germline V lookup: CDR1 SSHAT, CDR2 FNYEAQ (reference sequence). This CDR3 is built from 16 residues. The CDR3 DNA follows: TGTGCTAGCAGCCGGGGACTAGCGGTTTCTCTTCATGAGCAGTTCTTC. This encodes CASSRGLAVSLHEQFF.

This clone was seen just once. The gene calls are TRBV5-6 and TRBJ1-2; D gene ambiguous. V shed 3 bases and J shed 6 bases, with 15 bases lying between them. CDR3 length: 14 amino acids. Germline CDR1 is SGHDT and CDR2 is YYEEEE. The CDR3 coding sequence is TGTGCCAGCAGCTCCCCTTTGTCGACCCATGGCTACACCTTC. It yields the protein CASSSPLSTHGYTF.

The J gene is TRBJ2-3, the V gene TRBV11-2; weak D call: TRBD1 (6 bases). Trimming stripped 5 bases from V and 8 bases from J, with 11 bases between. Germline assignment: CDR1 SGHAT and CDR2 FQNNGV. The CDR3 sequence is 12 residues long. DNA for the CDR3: TGTGCCAGCAGCCAGAGAGGGGGTACGCAGTATTTT. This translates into CASSQRGGTQYF.

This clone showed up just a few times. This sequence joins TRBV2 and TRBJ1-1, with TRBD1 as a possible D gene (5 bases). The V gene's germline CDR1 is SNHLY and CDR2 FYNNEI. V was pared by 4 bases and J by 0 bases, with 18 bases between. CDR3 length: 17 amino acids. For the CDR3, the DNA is TGTGCCAGCAGTGGTGACGCAGGGACCTACATGAACACTGAAGCTTTCTTT. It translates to CASSGDAGTYMNTEAFF.

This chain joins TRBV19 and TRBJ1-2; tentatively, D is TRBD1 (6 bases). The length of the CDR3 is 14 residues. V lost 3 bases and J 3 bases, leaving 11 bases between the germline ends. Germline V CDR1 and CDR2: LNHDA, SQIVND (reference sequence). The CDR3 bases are TGTGCCAGTAGTATCGGATCAGGGGACTATGGCTACACCTTC. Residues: CASSIGSGDYGYTF.

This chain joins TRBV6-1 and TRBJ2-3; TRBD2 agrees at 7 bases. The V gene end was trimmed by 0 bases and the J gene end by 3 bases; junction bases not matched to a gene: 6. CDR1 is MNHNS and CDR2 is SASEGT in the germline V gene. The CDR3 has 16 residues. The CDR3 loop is CASSEAGGGGTDTQYF. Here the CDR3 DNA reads TGTGCCAGCAGTGAAGCGGGCGGGGGAGGGACAGATACGCAGTATTTT.

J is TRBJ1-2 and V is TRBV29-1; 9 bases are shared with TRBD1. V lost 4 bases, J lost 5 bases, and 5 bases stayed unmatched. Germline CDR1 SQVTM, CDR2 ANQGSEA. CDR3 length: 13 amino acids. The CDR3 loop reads CSVVGQGGYGYTF. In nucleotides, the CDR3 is TGCAGCGTTGTGGGACAGGGAGGTTATGGCTACACCTTC. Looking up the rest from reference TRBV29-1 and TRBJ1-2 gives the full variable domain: SAVISQKPSRDICQRGTSLTIQCQVDSQVTMMFWYRQQPGQSLTLIATANQGSEATYESGFVIDKFPISRPNLTFSTLTVSNMSPEDSSIYLCSVVGQGGYGYTFGSGTRLTVV.

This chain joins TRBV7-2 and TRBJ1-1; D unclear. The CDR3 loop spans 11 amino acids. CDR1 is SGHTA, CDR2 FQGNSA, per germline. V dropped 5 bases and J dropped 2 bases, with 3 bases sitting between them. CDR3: CASSVNTEAFF. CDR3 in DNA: TGTGCCAGCAGCGTAAACACTGAAGCTTTCTTT.

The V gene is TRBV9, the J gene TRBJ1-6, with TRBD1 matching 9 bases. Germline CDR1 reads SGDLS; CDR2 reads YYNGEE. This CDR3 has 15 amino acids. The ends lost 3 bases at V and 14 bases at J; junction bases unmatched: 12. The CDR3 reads CASSAGTGTSSALHF. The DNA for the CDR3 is TGTGCCAGCAGCGCCGGGACAGGGACATCCTCGGCCCTCCACTTT.

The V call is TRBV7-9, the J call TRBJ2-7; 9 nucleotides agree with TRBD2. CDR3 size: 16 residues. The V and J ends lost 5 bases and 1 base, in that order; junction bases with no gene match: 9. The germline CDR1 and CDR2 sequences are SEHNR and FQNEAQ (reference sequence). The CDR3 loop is CASSRRGAGGSYEQYF. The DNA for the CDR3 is TGTGCCAGCAGCAGGAGAGGAGCGGGGGGATCCTACGAGCAGTACTTC.

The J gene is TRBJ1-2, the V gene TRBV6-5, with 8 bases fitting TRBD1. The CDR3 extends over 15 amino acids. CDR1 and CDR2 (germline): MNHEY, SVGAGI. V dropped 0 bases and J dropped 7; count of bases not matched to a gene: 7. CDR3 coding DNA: TGTGCCAGCAGTTACTCGATAGCAGGGGGCGGTGGCTACACCTTC. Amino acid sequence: CASSYSIAGGGGYTF.

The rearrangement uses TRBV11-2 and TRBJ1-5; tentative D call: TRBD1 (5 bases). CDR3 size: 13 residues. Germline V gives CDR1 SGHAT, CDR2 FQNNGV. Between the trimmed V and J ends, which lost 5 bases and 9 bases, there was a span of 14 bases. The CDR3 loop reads CASSPDTTTPQHF. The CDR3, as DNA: TGTGCCAGCAGCCCGGACACCACGACGCCCCAGCATTTT. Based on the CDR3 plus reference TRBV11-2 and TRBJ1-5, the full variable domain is EAGVAQSPRYKIIEKRQSVAFWCNPISGHATLYWYQQILGQGPKLLIQFQNNGVVDDSQLPKDRFSAERLKGVDSTLKIQPAKLEDSAVYLCASSPDTTTPQHFGDGTRLSIL.

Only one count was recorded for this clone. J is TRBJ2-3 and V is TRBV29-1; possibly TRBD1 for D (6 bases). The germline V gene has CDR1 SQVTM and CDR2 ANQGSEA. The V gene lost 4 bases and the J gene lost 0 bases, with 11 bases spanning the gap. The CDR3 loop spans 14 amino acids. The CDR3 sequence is CSVVGGTSTDTQYF. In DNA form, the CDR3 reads TGCAGCGTTGTTGGGGGCACTAGCACAGATACGCAGTATTTT.

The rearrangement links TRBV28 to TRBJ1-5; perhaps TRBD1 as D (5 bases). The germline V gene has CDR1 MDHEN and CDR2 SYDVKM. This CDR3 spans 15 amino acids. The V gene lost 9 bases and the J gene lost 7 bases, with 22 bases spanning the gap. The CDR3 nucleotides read TGTGCCAGTACACTTTCGGGGGGGGTCGAACAGCCCCAGCATTTT. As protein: CASTLSGGVEQPQHF.

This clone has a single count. Written as DNA, the CDR3 is TGTGCCAGAAGCAAAGATCCGGGACAGGTGAGGGAGAACACTGAAGCTTTCTTT. Translated: CARSKDPGQVRENTEAFF. This chain joins TRBV5-3 and TRBJ1-1; 8 bases match TRBD1. TRBV5-3 is assigned to the ORF class and has an uncertain function. The CDR3 spans 18 residues. With V trimmed by 4 bases and J by 1 base, 15 bases remained unmatched.

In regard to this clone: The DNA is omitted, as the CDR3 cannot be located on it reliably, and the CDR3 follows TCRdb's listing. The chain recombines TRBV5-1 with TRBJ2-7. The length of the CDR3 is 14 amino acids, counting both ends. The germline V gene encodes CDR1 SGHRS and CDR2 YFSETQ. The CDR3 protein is CASSPNVGPGEQYF.

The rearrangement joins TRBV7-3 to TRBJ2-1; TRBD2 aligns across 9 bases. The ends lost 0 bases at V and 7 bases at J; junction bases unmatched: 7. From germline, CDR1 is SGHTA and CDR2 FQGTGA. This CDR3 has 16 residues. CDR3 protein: CASSLTGTSTTNEQFF. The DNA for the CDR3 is TGTGCCAGCAGCTTAACGGGGACTAGCACTACGAATGAGCAGTTCTTC.

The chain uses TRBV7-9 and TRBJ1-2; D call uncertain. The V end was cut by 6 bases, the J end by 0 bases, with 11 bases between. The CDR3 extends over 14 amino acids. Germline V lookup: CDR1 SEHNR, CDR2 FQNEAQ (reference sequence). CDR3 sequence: CASRAGKPNYGYTF. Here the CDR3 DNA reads TGTGCCAGCAGAGCAGGAAAACCTAACTATGGCTACACCTTC.

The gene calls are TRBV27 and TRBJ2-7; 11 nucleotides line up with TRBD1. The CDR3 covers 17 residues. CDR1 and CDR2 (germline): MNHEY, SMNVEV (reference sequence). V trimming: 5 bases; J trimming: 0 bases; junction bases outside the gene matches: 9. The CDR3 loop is CASSLLPGQGVSYEQYF. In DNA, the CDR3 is TGTGCCAGCAGTCTACTTCCGGGACAGGGGGTCTCCTACGAGCAGTACTTC.